Listed here are 16 T cell receptor beta chains from one sample, sequenced in a study of PD-1 blockade in classical Hodgkin lymphoma. Assay used: immunoSEQ multiplex PCR; TCRdb lists only in-frame clones, some missing. The sample consists of about 96,000 clones, roughly 91% of them appearing once. Described time point: cycle 4 day 1 (C4D1), after five to seven weeks of nivolumab. Every patient experienced relapse after autologous stem cell transplantation, and brentuximab vedotin exposure varied. The source was peripheral blood mononuclear cells (PBMCs), collected before the fourth cycle of nivolumab. Source of these receptors: a human donor with classical Hodgkin lymphoma.

The chain joins TRBV27 to TRBJ1-1; D not certain. The CDR3 sequence is 13 residues long. V lost 3 bases and J 2 bases, leaving 7 bases between the germline ends. From germline, CDR1 is MNHEY and CDR2 SMNVEV (reference sequence). The CDR3 reads CASSFAANTEAFF. CDR3 coding DNA: TGTGCCAGCAGTTTCGCCGCCAACACTGAAGCTTTCTTT.

The chain employs TRBV14 and TRBJ2-3; perhaps TRBD2 as D (6 bases). Germline CDR1 SGHDN, CDR2 FVKESK. This CDR3 is 14 amino acids long. CDR3 residues: CAYSSARGTDTQYF. The DNA of the CDR3 is TGTGCTTACTCTAGCGCCAGGGGCACAGATACGCAGTATTTT.

The CDR3 nucleotides read TGTGCCAGCAATCAGGGGGGTGTTCAGCCCCAGCATTTT. Translation: CASNQGGVQPQHF. The V and J genes are TRBV2 and TRBJ1-5; TRBD1 agrees at 7 bases. Germline CDR1 SNHLY, CDR2 FYNNEI. With 7 bases clipped from V and 6 bases from J, the junction kept 6 bases outside the gene matches. The CDR3 consists of 13 residues.

This clone is a singleton in its sample. This rearrangement joins TRBV27 to TRBJ1-1; unclear D gene. The V gene's germline CDR1 is MNHEY and CDR2 SMNVEV (reference sequence). Trimming cost V 3 bases and J 1 base, with 9 bases left between them. This CDR3 contains 14 residues. Here the CDR3 DNA reads TGTGCCAGCAGTTTTGAGGGAGAGAACACTGAAGCTTTCTTT. Translation gives CASSFEGENTEAFF.

This rearrangement joins TRBV28 to TRBJ2-2, with 7 positions matching TRBD2. CDR3 length: 15 residues. Germline-derived CDR1 and CDR2 are MDHEN and SYDVKM. V shed 3 bases and J 4 bases; nucleotides not matched to a gene: 5. This CDR3 reads CASSLGGVLTGELFF. CDR3 coding DNA: TGTGCCAGCAGTTTGGGAGGGGTCCTCACCGGGGAGCTGTTTTTT.

The chain couples TRBV6-1 to TRBJ2-2, with TRBD2 matching over 11 bases. With 8 bases clipped from V and 2 bases from J, the junction kept 4 bases outside the gene matches. In germline, CDR1 is MNHNS, CDR2 SASEGT. This CDR3 region has 15 residues. The CDR3 here is CASGGLAVNTGELFF. The CDR3, as DNA: TGTGCCAGCGGGGGACTAGCGGTAAACACCGGGGAGCTGTTTTTT.

V gene TRBV9 combines with J gene TRBJ2-7, with 9 bases aligning to TRBD2. The CDR3 runs to 14 residues. Germline CDR1 SGDLS, CDR2 YYNGEE. Trimming took 4 bases from V and 6 from J; bases not matched to a gene: 8. The chain's CDR3 is CASSRSGSSAEQYF. DNA of the CDR3: TGTGCCAGCAGCCGTAGCGGGAGCTCGGCCGAGCAGTACTTC.

The rearrangement uses TRBV30 and TRBJ2-3; unclear D gene. The V end lost 3 bases, the J end lost 4 bases, and 8 bases lay between the germline ends. This CDR3 spans 12 amino acids. Germline CDR1 GTSNPN, CDR2 SVGIG (reference sequence). The CDR3 coding sequence is TGTGCCTGGAGCGCCGGGCCAGATACGCAGTATTTT. It yields the protein CAWSAGPDTQYF.

This chain joins TRBV6-6 and TRBJ2-2; D is ambiguous. Germline CDR1 is MNHNY and CDR2 is SVGAGI (reference sequence). The V end lost 6 bases, the J end lost 10 bases, and 18 bases lay between the germline ends. The CDR3 runs 14 residues. The CDR3 loop reads CASSTPSAAMELFF. The CDR3 nucleotides read TGTGCCAGCAGCACCCCCTCTGCGGCGATGGAGCTGTTTTTT.

The chain carries TRBV12-5 and TRBJ2-7; TRBD1 matches 9 bases. CDR1 and CDR2 (germline): LGHNT, FRNRAP. The trim removed 3 bases at V and 2 bases at J, leaving 5 bases unmatched. This CDR3 contains 15 residues. The CDR3 loop reads CASGFSGTGPYEQYF. The CDR3 DNA sequence: TGTGCTAGTGGTTTTTCCGGGACAGGGCCCTACGAGCAGTACTTC.

CDR3 amino acids: CASSYRLTGTATDTQYF. The CDR3 nucleotides are TGTGCCAGCAGCTACCGACTGACCGGGACAGCCACAGATACGCAGTATTTT. V is TRBV7-9 and J is TRBJ2-3; 7 nucleotides align to TRBD1. The CDR3 has 17 amino acids. Unmatched junction bases numbered 12, after V lost 4 bases and J lost 2 bases. Germline lookup yields CDR1 SEHNR and CDR2 FQNEAQ (reference sequence).

This rearrangement joins TRBV5-1 to TRBJ2-7; a possible D gene is TRBD1 (6 bases). CDR3 length: 12 amino acids. V lost 0 bases and J lost 6, with 7 bases in between. Per the germline V gene, CDR1 is SGHRS and CDR2 is YFSETQ. The CDR3 nucleotides read TGCGCCAGCAGCTTGGTAGGGGGCGAGCAGTACTTC. Translation gives CASSLVGGEQYF.

The V and J genes are TRBV28 and TRBJ1-1; 8 positions agree with TRBD1. The CDR3 loop spans 15 amino acids. In germline, CDR1 is MDHEN, CDR2 SYDVKM. V shed 2 bases, J shed 6 bases, and the junction held 8 bases outside the gene matches. The CDR3 spells CASSLGRGLSAEAFF. CDR3 in DNA: TGTGCCAGCAGTTTAGGCAGGGGGCTTAGCGCTGAAGCTTTCTTT.

J is TRBJ2-1 and V is TRBV28; TRBD1 might be the D (5 bases). With 5 bases removed from V and 15 bases from J, the gap between germline ends came to 20 bases. Germline CDR1 and CDR2: MDHEN and SYDVKM. CDR3 size: 13 residues. The DNA of the CDR3 is TGTGCCAGCAGTACCCGTCGACAGACCAGAGCGTTCTTC. Translating it yields CASSTRRQTRAFF.

The V and J genes are TRBV27 and TRBJ2-2, with D possibly TRBD2 on 6 matching bases. The V gene lost 3 bases and the J gene lost 5 bases, with 13 bases spanning the gap. Germline CDR1 reads MNHEY; CDR2 reads SMNVEV (reference sequence). The CDR3 runs to 15 residues. In DNA, the CDR3 is TGTGCCAGCAGTTTTGGAGGGGACGGAACCGGGGAGCTGTTTTTT. Translation: CASSFGGDGTGELFF.

The rearrangement joins TRBV7-9 to TRBJ1-2, with a tentative D call TRBD1 (5 bases). Germline CDR1 SEHNR, CDR2 FQNEAQ (reference sequence). Trimming stripped 4 bases from V and 3 bases from J, with 15 bases between. The CDR3 contains 15 residues. The CDR3 region is CASSWDDRLYYGYTF. The CDR3 DNA reads as TGTGCCAGCAGCTGGGATGACAGATTATACTATGGCTACACCTTC.